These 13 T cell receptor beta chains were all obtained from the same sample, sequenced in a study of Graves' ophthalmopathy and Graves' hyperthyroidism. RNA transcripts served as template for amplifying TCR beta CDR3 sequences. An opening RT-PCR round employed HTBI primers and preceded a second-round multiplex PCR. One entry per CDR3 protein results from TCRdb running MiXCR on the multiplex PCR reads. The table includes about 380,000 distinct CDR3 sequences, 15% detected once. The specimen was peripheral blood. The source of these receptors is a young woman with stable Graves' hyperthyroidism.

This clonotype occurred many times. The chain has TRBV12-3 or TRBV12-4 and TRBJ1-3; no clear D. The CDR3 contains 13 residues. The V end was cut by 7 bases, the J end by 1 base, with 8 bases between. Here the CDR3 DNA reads TGTGCCAGCAACGGCGGATCTGGAAACACCATATATTTT. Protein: CASNGGSGNTIYF.

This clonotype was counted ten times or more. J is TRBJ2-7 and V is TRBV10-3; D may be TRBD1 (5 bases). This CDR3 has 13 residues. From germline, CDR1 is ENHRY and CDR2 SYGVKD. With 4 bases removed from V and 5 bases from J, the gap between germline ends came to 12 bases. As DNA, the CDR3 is TGTGCCATCAGTGGCCCGACAGCCGACGAGCAGTACTTC. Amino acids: CAISGPTADEQYF.

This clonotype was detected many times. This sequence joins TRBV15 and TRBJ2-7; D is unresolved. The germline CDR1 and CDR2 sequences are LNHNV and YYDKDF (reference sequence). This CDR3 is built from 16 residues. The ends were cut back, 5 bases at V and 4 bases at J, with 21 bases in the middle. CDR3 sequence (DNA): TGTGCCACCAGCCAACCTGGACGAAAGGCGTCGTACGAGCAGTACTTC. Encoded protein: CATSQPGRKASYEQYF. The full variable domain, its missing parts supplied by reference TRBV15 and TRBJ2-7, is DAMVIQNPRYQVTQFGKPVTLSCSQTLNHNVMYWYQQKSSQAPKLLFHYYDKDFNNEADTPDNFQSRRPNTSFCFLDIRSPGLGDTAMYLCATSQPGRKASYEQYFGPGTRLTVT.

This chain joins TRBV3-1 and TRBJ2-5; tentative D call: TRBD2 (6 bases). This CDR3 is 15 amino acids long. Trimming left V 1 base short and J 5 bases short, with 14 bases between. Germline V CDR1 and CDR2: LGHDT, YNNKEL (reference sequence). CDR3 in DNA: TGTGCCAGCAGCCAAGGAGGAGGGCCCGGGGAGACCCAGTACTTC. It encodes CASSQGGGPGETQYF.

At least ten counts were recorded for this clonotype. The CDR3 DNA follows: TGTGCCATCAGGGGGGGGTTCAAAACTGAAGCTTTCTTT. Translation gives CAIRGGFKTEAFF. V usage is TRBV10-3 and J usage is TRBJ1-1; possible D gene TRBD1, 5 bases. This CDR3 has 13 amino acids. Germline values: CDR1 ENHRY, CDR2 SYGVKD. Trimming removed 6 bases at V and 5 bases at J, with 13 bases between.

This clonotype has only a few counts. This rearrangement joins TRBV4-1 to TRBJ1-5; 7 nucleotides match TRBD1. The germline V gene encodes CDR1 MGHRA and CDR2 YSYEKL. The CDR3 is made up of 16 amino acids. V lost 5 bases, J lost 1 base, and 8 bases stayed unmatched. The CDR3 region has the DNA TGCGCCAGCAGCTCGACAGGGCTCCTCAGCAATCAGCCCCAGCATTTT. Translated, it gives CASSSTGLLSNQPQHF.

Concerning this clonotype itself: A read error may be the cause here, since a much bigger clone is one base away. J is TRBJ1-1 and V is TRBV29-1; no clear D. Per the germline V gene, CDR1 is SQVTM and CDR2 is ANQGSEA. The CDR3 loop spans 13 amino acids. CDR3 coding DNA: TGCAGCGTTGATGACAACATGAACACTGAAGCTTGCTTT. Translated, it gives CSVDDNMNTEACF.

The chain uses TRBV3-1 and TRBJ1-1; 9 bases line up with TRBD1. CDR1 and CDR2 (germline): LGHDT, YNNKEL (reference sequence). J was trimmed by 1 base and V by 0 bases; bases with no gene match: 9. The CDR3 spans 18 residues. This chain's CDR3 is CASSQDIGTGRRNTEAFF. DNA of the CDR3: TGTGCCAGCAGCCAAGATATTGGGACAGGGAGGAGGAACACTGAAGCTTTCTTT.

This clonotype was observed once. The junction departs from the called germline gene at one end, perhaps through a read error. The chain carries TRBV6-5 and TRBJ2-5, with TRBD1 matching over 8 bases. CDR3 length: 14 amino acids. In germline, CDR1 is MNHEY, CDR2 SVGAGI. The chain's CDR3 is CVSSFGQGQETQYF. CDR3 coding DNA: TGTGTCAGCAGTTTCGGACAGGGACAAGAGACCCAGTACTTC.

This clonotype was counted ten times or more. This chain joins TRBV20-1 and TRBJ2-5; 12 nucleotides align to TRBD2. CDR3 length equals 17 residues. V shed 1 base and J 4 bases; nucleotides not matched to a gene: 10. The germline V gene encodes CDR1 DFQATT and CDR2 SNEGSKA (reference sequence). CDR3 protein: CSARGRSLAGGSETQYF. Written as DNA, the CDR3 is TGCAGTGCTAGAGGTCGCTCACTAGCGGGGGGTTCAGAGACCCAGTACTTC.

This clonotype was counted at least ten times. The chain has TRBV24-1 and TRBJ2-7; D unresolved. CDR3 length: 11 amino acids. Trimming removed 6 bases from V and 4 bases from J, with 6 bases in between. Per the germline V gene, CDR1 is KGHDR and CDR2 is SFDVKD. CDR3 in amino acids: CATSKGYEQYF. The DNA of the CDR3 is TGTGCCACCAGTAAAGGATACGAGCAGTACTTC.

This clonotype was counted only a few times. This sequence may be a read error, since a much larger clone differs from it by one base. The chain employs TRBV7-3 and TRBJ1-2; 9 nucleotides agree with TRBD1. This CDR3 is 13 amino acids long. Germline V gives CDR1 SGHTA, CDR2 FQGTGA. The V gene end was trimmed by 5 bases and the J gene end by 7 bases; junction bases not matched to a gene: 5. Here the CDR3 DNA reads TGTGCCAGCAGCCCGGACAGGGGAAGTGGCTACACCTTC. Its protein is CASSPDRGSGYTF. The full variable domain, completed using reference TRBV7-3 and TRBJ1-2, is GAGVSQTPSNKVTEKGKYVELRCDPISGHTALYWYRQSLGQGPEFLIYFQGTGAADDSGLPNDRFFAVRPEGSVSTLKIQRTERGDSAVYLCASSPDRGSGYTFGSGTRLTVV.

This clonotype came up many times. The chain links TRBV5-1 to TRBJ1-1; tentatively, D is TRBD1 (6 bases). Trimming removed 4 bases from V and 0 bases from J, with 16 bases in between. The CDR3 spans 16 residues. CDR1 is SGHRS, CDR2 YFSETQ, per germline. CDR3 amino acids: CASSKEQGSMNTEAFF. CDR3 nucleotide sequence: TGCGCCAGCAGCAAAGAACAGGGATCTATGAACACTGAAGCTTTCTTT.